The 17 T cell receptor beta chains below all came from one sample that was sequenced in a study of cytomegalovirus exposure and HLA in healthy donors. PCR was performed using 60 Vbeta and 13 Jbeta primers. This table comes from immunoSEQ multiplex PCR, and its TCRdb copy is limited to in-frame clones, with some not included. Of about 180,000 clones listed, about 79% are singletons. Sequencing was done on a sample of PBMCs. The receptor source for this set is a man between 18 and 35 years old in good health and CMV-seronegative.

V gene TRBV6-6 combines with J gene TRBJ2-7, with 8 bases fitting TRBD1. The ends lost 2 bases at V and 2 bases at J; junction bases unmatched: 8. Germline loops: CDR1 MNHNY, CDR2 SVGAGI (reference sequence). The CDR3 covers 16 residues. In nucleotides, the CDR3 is TGTGCCAGCAGTTACCCAGGACAGGGTAAGACCTACGAGCAGTACTTC. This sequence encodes CASSYPGQGKTYEQYF.

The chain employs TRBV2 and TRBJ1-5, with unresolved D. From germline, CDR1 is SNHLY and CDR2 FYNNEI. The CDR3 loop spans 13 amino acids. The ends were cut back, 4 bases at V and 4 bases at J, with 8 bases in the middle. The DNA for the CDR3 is TGTGCCAGCAGTGTGTCGGTGAATCAGCCCCAGCATTTT. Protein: CASSVSVNQPQHF.

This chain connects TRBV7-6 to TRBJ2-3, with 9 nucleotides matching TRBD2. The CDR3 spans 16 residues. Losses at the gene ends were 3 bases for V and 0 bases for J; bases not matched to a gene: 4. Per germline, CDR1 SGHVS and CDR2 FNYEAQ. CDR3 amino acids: CASSLVSGGSTDTQYF. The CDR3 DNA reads TGTGCCAGCAGCTTGGTTAGCGGGGGAAGCACAGATACGCAGTATTTT.

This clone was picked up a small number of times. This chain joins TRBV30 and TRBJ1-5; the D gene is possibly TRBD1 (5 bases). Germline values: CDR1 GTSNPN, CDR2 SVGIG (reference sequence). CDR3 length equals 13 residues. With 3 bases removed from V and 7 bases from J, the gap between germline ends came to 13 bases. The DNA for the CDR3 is TGTGCCTGGAGCTCCTTCGGGGGACAGCCCCAGCATTTT. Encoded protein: CAWSSFGGQPQHF.

The CDR3 reads CASSLRGVQETQYF. In DNA, the CDR3 is TGTGCCAGCAGCTTAAGGGGTGTTCAAGAGACCCAGTACTTC. The genes are TRBV11-2 and TRBJ2-5, with D possibly being TRBD1 (5 bases). Germline assignment: CDR1 SGHAT and CDR2 FQNNGV. The CDR3 sequence is 14 residues long. V lost 2 bases, J lost 2 bases, and 9 bases lay in between.

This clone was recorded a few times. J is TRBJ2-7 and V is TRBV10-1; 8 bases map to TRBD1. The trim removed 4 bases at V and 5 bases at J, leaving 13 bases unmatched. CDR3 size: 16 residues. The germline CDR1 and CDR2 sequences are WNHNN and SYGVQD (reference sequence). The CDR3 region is CASSANVQGALNEQYF. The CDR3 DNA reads TGCGCCAGCAGTGCGAATGTCCAGGGGGCGTTGAACGAGCAGTACTTC.

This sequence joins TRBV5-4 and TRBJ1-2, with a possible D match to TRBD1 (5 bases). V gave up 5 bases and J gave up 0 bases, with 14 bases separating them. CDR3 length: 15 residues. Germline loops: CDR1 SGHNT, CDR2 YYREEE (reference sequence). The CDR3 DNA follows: TGTGCCAGCAGACCCGAAATGACAGCTAACTATGGCTACACCTTC. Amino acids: CASRPEMTANYGYTF. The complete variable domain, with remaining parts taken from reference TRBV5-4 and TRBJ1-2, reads ETGVTQSPTHLIKTRGQQVTLRCSSQSGHNTVSWYQQALGQGPQFIFQYYREEENGRGNFPPRFSGLQFPNYSSELNVNALELDDSALYLCASRPEMTANYGYTFGSGTRLTVV.

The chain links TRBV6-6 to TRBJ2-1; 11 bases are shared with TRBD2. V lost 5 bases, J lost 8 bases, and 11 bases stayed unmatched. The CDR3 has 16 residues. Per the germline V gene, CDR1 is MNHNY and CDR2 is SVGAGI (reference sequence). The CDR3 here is CASSPWGTSGSHEQFF. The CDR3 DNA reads TGTGCCAGCAGTCCCTGGGGGACTAGCGGTAGCCATGAGCAGTTCTTC.

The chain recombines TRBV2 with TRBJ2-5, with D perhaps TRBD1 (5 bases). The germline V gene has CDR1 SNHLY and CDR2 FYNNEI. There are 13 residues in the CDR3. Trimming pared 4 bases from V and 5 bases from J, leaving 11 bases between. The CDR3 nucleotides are TGTGCCAGCAGTGCAGGGATTGGGGAGACCCAGTACTTC. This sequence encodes CASSAGIGETQYF.

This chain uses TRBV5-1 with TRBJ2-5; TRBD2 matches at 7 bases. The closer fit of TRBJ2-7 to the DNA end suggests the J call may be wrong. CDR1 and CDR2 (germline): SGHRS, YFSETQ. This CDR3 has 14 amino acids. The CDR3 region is CASSLREGSYEQYF. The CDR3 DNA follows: TGCGCCAGCAGCTTGAGGGAGGGGTCCTACGAGCAGTACTTC.

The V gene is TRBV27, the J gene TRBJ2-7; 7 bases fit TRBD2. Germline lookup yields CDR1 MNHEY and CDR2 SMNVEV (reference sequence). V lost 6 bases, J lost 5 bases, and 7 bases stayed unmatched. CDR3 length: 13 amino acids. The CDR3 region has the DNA TGTGCCAGCAGACCGCCGGGGGGAAACGAGCAGTACTTC. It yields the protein CASRPPGGNEQYF.

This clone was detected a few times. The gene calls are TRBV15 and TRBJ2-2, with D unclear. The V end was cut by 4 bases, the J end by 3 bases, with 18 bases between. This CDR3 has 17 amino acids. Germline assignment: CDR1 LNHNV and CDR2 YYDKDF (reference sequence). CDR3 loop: CATSISTSRIYTGELFF. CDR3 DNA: TGTGCCACCAGCATAAGCACGTCGAGAATCTACACCGGGGAGCTGTTTTTT. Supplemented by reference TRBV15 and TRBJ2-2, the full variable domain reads DAMVIQNPRYQVTQFGKPVTLSCSQTLNHNVMYWYQQKSSQAPKLLFHYYDKDFNNEADTPDNFQSRRPNTSFCFLDIRSPGLGDTAMYLCATSISTSRIYTGELFFGEGSRLTVL.

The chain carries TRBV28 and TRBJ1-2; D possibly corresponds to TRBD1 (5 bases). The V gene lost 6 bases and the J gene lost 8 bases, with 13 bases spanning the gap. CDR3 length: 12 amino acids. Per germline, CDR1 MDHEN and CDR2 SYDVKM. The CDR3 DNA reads TGTGCCAGCAGCTTCAGGGTAGACGGCTACACCTTC. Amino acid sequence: CASSFRVDGYTF.

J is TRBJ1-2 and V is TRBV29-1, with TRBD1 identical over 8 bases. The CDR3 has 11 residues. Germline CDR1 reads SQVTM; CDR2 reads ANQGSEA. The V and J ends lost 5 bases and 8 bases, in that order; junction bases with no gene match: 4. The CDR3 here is CSVQGAEGYTF. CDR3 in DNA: TGCAGCGTTCAGGGGGCGGAGGGCTACACCTTC.

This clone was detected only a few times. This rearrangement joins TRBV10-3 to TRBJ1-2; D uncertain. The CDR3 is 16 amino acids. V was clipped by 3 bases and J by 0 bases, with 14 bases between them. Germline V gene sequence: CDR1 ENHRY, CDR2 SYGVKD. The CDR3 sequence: CAISDGFAISNYGYTF. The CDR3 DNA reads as TGTGCCATCAGTGACGGTTTCGCGATTTCTAACTATGGCTACACCTTC.

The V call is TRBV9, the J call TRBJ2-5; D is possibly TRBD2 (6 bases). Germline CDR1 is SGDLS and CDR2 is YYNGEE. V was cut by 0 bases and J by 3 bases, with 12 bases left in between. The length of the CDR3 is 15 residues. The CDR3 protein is CASSVDRGNKETQYF. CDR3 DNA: TGTGCCAGCAGCGTAGATCGGGGGAACAAAGAGACCCAGTACTTC.

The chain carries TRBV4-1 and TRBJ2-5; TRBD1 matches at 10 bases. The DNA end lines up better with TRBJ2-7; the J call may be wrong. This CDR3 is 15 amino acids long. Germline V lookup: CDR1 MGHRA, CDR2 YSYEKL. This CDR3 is CASSALTGGLYEQYF. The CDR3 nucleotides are TGCGCCAGCAGCGCCCTGACAGGGGGCCTCTACGAGCAGTACTTC.